A selection of T cell receptor beta chains follows, all from one sample in a study of T cells after yellow fever vaccination. MiXCR was run by TCRdb on the 5' RACE reads, yielding one entry per CDR3 protein. This table holds 250,000 to 350,000 distinct CDR3 sequences, around 6.8% found once. The material was PBMCs, obtained about 49 days after the first yellow fever vaccination. The receptors shown here come from a man between 18 and 29 years old who received the YFV17D yellow fever vaccine. CDR3s include the opening cysteine and the closing phenylalanine or tryptophan.

j_call,v_call,cdr3_aa
TRBJ2-7,TRBV20-1,CSASLRGRPYEQYF
TRBJ2-7,TRBV7-9,CASSLIIDEQYF
TRBJ1-3,TRBV28,CASSLGGASGNTIYF
TRBJ1-2,TRBV20-1,CSARDRDRVDYGYTF
TRBJ2-2,TRBV2,CASNRGLAAGELFF
TRBJ2-3,TRBV27,CASSPRASWSTDTQYF
TRBJ2-5,TRBV6-4,CASSDLLQETQYF
TRBJ2-1,TRBV6-5,CASSTGAANNEQFF
TRBJ2-7,TRBV3-1,CASSQERGWSYEQYF
TRBJ2-5,TRBV6-4,CASRPTGQGKETQYF
TRBJ1-2,TRBV6-5,CASSSLRGAGYGYTF
TRBJ2-3,TRBV6-1,CASSSYRDSGTDTQYF
TRBJ2-7,TRBV19,CASSLTGTAYEQYF
TRBJ2-5,TRBV5-1,CASSLNTGDRETQYF
TRBJ1-2,TRBV28,CASINSGTYGYTF
TRBJ2-1,TRBV20-1,CSARPLDRGNEQFF
TRBJ2-3,TRBV6-1,CASRSRTSTDTQYF
TRBJ1-2,TRBV12-3/TRBV12-4,CASSLDDYRYTF
TRBJ1-2,TRBV3-1,CASSQEGGFRGYTF
TRBJ2-7,TRBV5-1,CASSSGTSGGSPIYEQYF
TRBJ1-6,TRBV12-3/TRBV12-4,CASSPFGRRNSPLHF
TRBJ1-3,TRBV12-3/TRBV12-4,CASRPPGNTIYF
TRBJ2-1,TRBV5-1,CASSSRTQTLSSYNEQFF
TRBJ2-1,TRBV18,CASSIRQGARYSYNEQFF
TRBJ2-3,TRBV29-1,CSVELSKGTDTQYF
TRBJ2-7,TRBV10-3,CASIPGRQTYEQYF
TRBJ2-3,TRBV11-1,CASSLTETGTSLFGGTQYF
TRBJ2-3,TRBV5-8,CASSWGAGTDTQYF
TRBJ2-3,TRBV5-4,CASSLRAGSGDTQYF
TRBJ1-1,TRBV5-1,CASSLARTGGAFF
TRBJ1-1,TRBV20-1,CSAGAEWNTEAFF
TRBJ2-1,TRBV6-2/TRBV6-3,CASSYGTAYNEQFF
TRBJ2-5,TRBV3-1,CASRKEGEQETQYF
TRBJ2-4,TRBV6-2/TRBV6-3,CASSTRELAKNIQYF
TRBJ2-2,TRBV7-2,CASSARTAGELFF
TRBJ2-6,TRBV20-1,CSAEQDSGANVLTF
TRBJ2-5,TRBV11-2,CASSLGDRLLETQYF
TRBJ2-3,TRBV10-3,CAMGRGAQYF
TRBJ1-3,TRBV27,CASSRTGGFAGNTIYF
TRBJ1-2,TRBV20-1,CSASPIGGGYTF
TRBJ2-1,TRBV4-3,CASSQDFSRPSPSYNEQFF
TRBJ2-3,TRBV7-3,CASSFRGVVADTQYF
TRBJ2-6,TRBV7-2,CASSLTGAVASGANVLTF
TRBJ2-3,TRBV5-4,CASSLAGSADTQYF
TRBJ2-1,TRBV28,CASSLSSRTPKNEQFF
TRBJ1-2,TRBV5-5,CASSRAGEPGPYGYTF
TRBJ2-1,TRBV27,CASSFPPGLAGKVEQFF
TRBJ2-1,TRBV6-2/TRBV6-3,CASSQPSGSSLNEQFF
TRBJ1-1,TRBV4-2,CASSQGTGGVVNTEAFF
TRBJ2-5,TRBV4-3,CASSQGGRGRYQETQYF
TRBJ1-1,TRBV5-5,CASSHPGDTEAFF
TRBJ2-5,TRBV7-2,CASSLRYETQYF
TRBJ2-1,TRBV30,CAWKLLAGGSDEQFF
TRBJ1-4,TRBV5-1,CASKLQGDEKLFF
TRBJ2-1,TRBV5-1,CASSGLSGVENEQFF
TRBJ2-3,TRBV24-1,CATAPTEGGTQYF
TRBJ2-3,TRBV3-1,CASSSRLEGLSDTQYF
TRBJ2-1,TRBV4-3,CASSQGLAGYNEQFF
TRBJ2-3,TRBV7-2,CASSFPRFTGSTDTQYF
TRBJ2-3,TRBV24-1,CATSDSAQWGNTQYF